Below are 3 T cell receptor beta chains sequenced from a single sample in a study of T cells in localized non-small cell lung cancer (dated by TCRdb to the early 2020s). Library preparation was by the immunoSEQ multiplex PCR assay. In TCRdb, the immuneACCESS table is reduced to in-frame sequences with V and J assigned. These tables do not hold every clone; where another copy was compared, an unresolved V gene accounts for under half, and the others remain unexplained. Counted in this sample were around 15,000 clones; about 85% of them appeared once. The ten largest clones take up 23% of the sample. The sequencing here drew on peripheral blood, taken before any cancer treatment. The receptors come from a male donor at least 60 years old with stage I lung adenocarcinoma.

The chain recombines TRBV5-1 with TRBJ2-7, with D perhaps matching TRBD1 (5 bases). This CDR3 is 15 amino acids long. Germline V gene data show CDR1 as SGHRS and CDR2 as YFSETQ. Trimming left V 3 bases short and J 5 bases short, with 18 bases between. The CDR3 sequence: CASSSQGFQINEQYF. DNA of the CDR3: TGCGCCAGCAGCTCGCAGGGTTTTCAGATCAACGAGCAGTACTTC.

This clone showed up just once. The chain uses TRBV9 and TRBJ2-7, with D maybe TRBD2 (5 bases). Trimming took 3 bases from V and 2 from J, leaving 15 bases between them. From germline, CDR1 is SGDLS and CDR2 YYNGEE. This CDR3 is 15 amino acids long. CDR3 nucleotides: TGTGCCAGCAGCGCCGGAGGCAGCGCGACCTACGAGCAGTACTTC. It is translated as CASSAGGSATYEQYF.

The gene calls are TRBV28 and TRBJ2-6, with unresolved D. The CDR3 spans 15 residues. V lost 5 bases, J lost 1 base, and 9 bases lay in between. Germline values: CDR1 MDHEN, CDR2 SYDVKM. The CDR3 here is CASSPTSSGANVLTF. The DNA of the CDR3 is TGTGCCAGCAGTCCAACGAGTTCTGGGGCCAACGTCCTGACTTTC.